This T cell receptor beta chain derives from a study of blood T cell repertoires in COVID-19. Across the study: Italy, Spain and the United States were the sources of the convalescent and acute COVID-19 samples. From T cells, B-cell-depleted T cells, or PBMCs came the material, which was cDNA or gDNA.

This clone appeared a few times. In the authors' methods: Using reference gene primer amplification, nucleated cell counts were estimated. The repertoire was sequenced with immunoSEQ multiplex PCR; TCRdb's copy has only in-frame clones and lacks some. The DNA gave D and trimming, while V, J and clone size come from that table. The sample shows 13,000 to 15,000 clones, less than 85% of them seen only once. The sequencing input was peripheral blood. The clonotype was recovered from a man aged 40-55 years with active or convalescent COVID-19.

As DNA, the CDR3 is TGCGCCAGCAGTCCCAGGGAAGGTACTGAAGCTTTCTTT. Its translation is CASSPREGTEAFF. V gene TRBV4-1 combines with J gene TRBJ1-1; possible D gene TRBD1, 5 bases. V was clipped by 6 bases and J by 5 bases, with 13 bases between them. This CDR3 region has 13 residues. Germline values: CDR1 MGHRA, CDR2 YSYEKL.